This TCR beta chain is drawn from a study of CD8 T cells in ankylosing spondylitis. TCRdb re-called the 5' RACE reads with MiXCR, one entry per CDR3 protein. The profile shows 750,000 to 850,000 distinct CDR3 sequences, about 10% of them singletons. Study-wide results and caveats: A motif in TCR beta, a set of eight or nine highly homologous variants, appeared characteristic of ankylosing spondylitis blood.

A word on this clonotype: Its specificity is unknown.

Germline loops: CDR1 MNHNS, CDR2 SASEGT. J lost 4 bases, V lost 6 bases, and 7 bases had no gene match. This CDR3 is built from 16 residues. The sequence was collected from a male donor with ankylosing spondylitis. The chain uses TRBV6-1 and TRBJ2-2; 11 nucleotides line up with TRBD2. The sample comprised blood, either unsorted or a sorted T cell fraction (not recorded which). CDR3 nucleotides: TGTGCCAGCAGCCAACCTAGCGGGGGGTCCACCGGGGAGCTGTTTTTT. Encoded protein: CASSQPSGGSTGELFF.